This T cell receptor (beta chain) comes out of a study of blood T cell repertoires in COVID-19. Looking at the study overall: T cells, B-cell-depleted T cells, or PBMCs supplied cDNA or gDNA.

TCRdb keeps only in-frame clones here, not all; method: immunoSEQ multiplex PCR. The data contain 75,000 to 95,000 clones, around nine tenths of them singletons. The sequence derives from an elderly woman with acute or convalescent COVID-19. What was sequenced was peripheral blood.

The CDR3 DNA sequence: TGTGCCAGCAGCCAAGATCCGCTAGCGGGCAATAATGAGCAGTTCTTC. It is translated as CASSQDPLAGNNEQFF. The rearrangement joins TRBV4-2 to TRBJ2-1, with 8 bases that match TRBD2. The CDR3 runs to 16 residues. Germline-derived CDR1 and CDR2 are LGHNA and YNFKEQ. The V gene end was trimmed by 0 bases and the J gene end by 7 bases; junction bases not matched to a gene: 8.